The present TCR beta chain was sequenced within a study of blood T cell repertoires in COVID-19. For the study at large: Some COVID-19 samples were acute and others convalescent; all came from the United States, Italy and Spain.

Libraries were prepared by immunoSEQ multiplex PCR; TCRdb keeps only in-frame clonotypes and omits some of them. The sample has 200,000 to 300,000 clones, roughly 86% seen once; the top ten hold approximately 4.3%. Germline CDR1 reads KGHDR; CDR2 reads SFDVKD. The CDR3 length is 16 residues. V was cut by 4 bases and J by 4 bases, with 18 bases left in between. Enrollees, 18 to 89 years old, lived in about two dozen US areas. Sequencing was performed on PBMCs or T cells enriched from blood (not recorded which). The rearrangement joins TRBV24-1 to TRBJ2-5; D gene ambiguous. This TCR came from a woman younger than 45 with acute COVID-19. CDR3 sequence reads: CATSDIQSLSVETQYF. CDR3 bases: TGTGCCACCAGTGACATACAGTCCCTTAGTGTAGAGACCCAGTACTTC.